This is a list of T cell receptor beta chains from one sample in a study of identical twins. TCRdb re-called the 5' RACE reads through MiXCR, storing one row per CDR3 protein. Of fewer than 450,000 distinct CDR3 sequences listed, approximately 8.7% were seen once; the top ten hold around 8.6%. The sample was naive T cells sorted from blood. The source of these receptors is a woman aged 45-65 years in good health. Each CDR3 is given with its conserved first and last residue. The D gene is left open where the match is weak. Rows give clone size only sometimes, using once, few, many, or a class for an expanded clone.

J gene: TRBJ2-5
V gene: TRBV2
clone size: few
D gene: TRBD1
CDR3 protein: CASSVGTGPRETQYF
CDR3 DNA: TGTGCCAGCAGTGTCGGGACAGGGCCCAGAGAGACCCAGTACTTC

J gene: TRBJ2-1
V gene: TRBV30
clone size: few
D gene: -
CDR3 protein: CAADRYNEQFF
CDR3 DNA: TGTGCAGCGGATCGCTACAATGAGCAGTTCTTC

J gene: TRBJ2-1
V gene: TRBV7-9
clone size: many
D gene: -
CDR3 protein: CASSTGTFQFF
CDR3 DNA: TGTGCCAGCAGCACCGGGACATTTCAGTTCTTC

J gene: TRBJ2-3
V gene: TRBV5-1
clone size: many
D gene: TRBD1
CDR3 protein: CASSVRQGTDTQYF
CDR3 DNA: TGCGCCAGCAGCGTAAGACAGGGAACAGATACGCAGTATTTT

J gene: TRBJ1-1
V gene: TRBV29-1
clone size: few
D gene: -
CDR3 protein: CSVRSAIQMNTEAFF
CDR3 DNA: TGCAGCGTTCGGTCGGCCATCCAAATGAACACTGAAGCTTTCTTT

J gene: TRBJ2-2
V gene: TRBV7-3
clone size: -
D gene: TRBD1
CDR3 protein: CASSFGTAKRNTGELFF
CDR3 DNA: TGTGCCAGCAGCTTCGGGACAGCGAAGAGGAACACCGGGGAGCTGTTTTTT

J gene: TRBJ1-1
V gene: TRBV10-3
clone size: many
D gene: -
CDR3 protein: CAISEPGTKAEAFF
CDR3 DNA: TGTGCCATCAGTGAGCCAGGGACGAAAGCAGAAGCTTTCTTT

J gene: TRBJ2-1
V gene: TRBV28
clone size: -
D gene: -
CDR3 protein: CASSSPGKAYNEQFF
CDR3 DNA: TGTGCCAGCAGTTCCCCAGGGAAGGCCTACAATGAGCAGTTCTTC

J gene: TRBJ1-6
V gene: TRBV20-1
clone size: -
D gene: TRBD1
CDR3 protein: CSAPRDSNNSPLHF
CDR3 DNA: TGCAGTGCTCCCCGGGACAGCAATAATTCACCCCTCCACTTT

J gene: TRBJ1-1
V gene: TRBV18
clone size: many
D gene: TRBD1
CDR3 protein: CASSLQGMNTEAFF
CDR3 DNA: TGTGCCAGCTCACTACAGGGGATGAACACTGAAGCTTTCTTT

J gene: TRBJ1-1
V gene: TRBV20-1
clone size: many
D gene: -
CDR3 protein: CSGQQGGTEAFF
CDR3 DNA: TGCAGCGGTCAACAGGGAGGCACTGAAGCTTTCTTT

J gene: TRBJ2-2
V gene: TRBV6-5
clone size: few
D gene: -
CDR3 protein: CASSPPTPSGELFF
CDR3 DNA: TGTGCCAGCAGTCCCCCGACCCCTTCCGGGGAGCTGTTTTTT

J gene: TRBJ2-1
V gene: TRBV11-2
clone size: -
D gene: TRBD2
CDR3 protein: CASSLDLAGVTNEQFF
CDR3 DNA: TGTGCCAGCAGCTTAGATCTAGCGGGAGTTACCAATGAGCAGTTCTTC

J gene: TRBJ2-3
V gene: TRBV11-3
clone size: many
D gene: TRBD1
CDR3 protein: CASSLGQGTDTQYF
CDR3 DNA: TGTGCCAGCAGTCTAGGACAGGGAACAGATACGCAGTATTTT

J gene: TRBJ2-1
V gene: TRBV20-1
clone size: many
D gene: TRBD2
CDR3 protein: CSASGTSGRRTYNEQFF
CDR3 DNA: TGCAGTGCTTCCGGGACTAGCGGGAGGAGAACCTACAATGAGCAGTTCTTC

J gene: TRBJ2-2
V gene: TRBV12-3/TRBV12-4
clone size: -
D gene: TRBD2
CDR3 protein: CASSAGLAENTGELFF
CDR3 DNA: TGTGCCAGCAGTGCGGGACTAGCGGAAAACACCGGGGAGCTGTTTTTT

J gene: TRBJ2-7
V gene: TRBV5-1
clone size: many
D gene: -
CDR3 protein: CASSFPGNPYEQYF
CDR3 DNA: TGCGCCAGCAGCTTCCCGGGGAATCCCTACGAGCAGTACTTC

J gene: TRBJ2-3
V gene: TRBV7-2
clone size: few
D gene: -
CDR3 protein: CASSPTTRTDTQYF
CDR3 DNA: TGTGCCAGCTCGCCAACCACGCGCACAGATACGCAGTATTTT

J gene: TRBJ2-3
V gene: TRBV4-1
clone size: many
D gene: TRBD2
CDR3 protein: CASSQVAGGSDTQYF
CDR3 DNA: TGCGCCAGCAGCCAAGTAGCGGGAGGTTCAGATACGCAGTATTTT

J gene: TRBJ1-2
V gene: TRBV10-3
clone size: many
D gene: -
CDR3 protein: CAISESNRGPEYPNYGYTF
CDR3 DNA: TGTGCCATCAGTGAGTCGAATCGGGGGCCTGAGTATCCTAACTATGGCTACACCTTC

J gene: TRBJ2-5
V gene: TRBV3-1
clone size: many
D gene: -
CDR3 protein: CASSQNPAGVQETQYF
CDR3 DNA: TGTGCCAGCAGCCAAAATCCGGCAGGGGTCCAAGAGACCCAGTACTTC

J gene: TRBJ2-5
V gene: TRBV15
clone size: -
D gene: TRBD2
CDR3 protein: CATGRTSGSAQYF
CDR3 DNA: TGTGCCACCGGACGGACTAGCGGGAGTGCTCAGTACTTC

J gene: TRBJ2-5
V gene: TRBV6-1
clone size: many
D gene: TRBD2
CDR3 protein: CASSRGLVQETQYF
CDR3 DNA: TGTGCCAGCAGCCGCGGACTAGTCCAAGAGACCCAGTACTTC

J gene: TRBJ2-1
V gene: TRBV9
clone size: -
D gene: -
CDR3 protein: CASSVDGNEQFF
CDR3 DNA: TGTGCCAGCAGCGTAGACGGAAATGAGCAGTTCTTC

J gene: TRBJ2-7
V gene: TRBV6-5
clone size: few
D gene: -
CDR3 protein: CASSYPREGNWEQYF
CDR3 DNA: TGTGCCAGCAGTTACCCGAGGGAAGGGAATTGGGAGCAGTACTTC

J gene: TRBJ1-2
V gene: TRBV6-1
clone size: many
D gene: -
CDR3 protein: CASRLTLANYGYTF
CDR3 DNA: TGTGCCAGCAGATTGACACTAGCTAACTATGGCTACACCTTC

J gene: TRBJ2-1
V gene: TRBV24-1
clone size: few
D gene: -
CDR3 protein: CATSEGPEQFF
CDR3 DNA: TGTGCCACCAGTGAGGGACCTGAGCAGTTCTTC

J gene: TRBJ2-5
V gene: TRBV19
clone size: -
D gene: TRBD2
CDR3 protein: CASPGGLADQETQYF
CDR3 DNA: TGTGCCAGCCCGGGAGGACTAGCGGATCAAGAGACCCAGTACTTC

J gene: TRBJ2-6
V gene: TRBV24-1
clone size: few
D gene: -
CDR3 protein: CATSDPTPSGANVLTF
CDR3 DNA: TGTGCCACCAGTGACCCAACCCCGTCTGGGGCCAACGTCCTGACTTTC

J gene: TRBJ2-3
V gene: TRBV20-1
clone size: many
D gene: TRBD2
CDR3 protein: CSARPFSGRVDTQYF
CDR3 DNA: TGCAGTGCTAGGCCCTTTAGCGGGAGAGTGGATACGCAGTATTTT

J gene: TRBJ2-5
V gene: TRBV5-1
clone size: many
D gene: -
CDR3 protein: CASTPLGGVKETQYF
CDR3 DNA: TGCGCCAGCACTCCTTTGGGGGGAGTGAAAGAGACCCAGTACTTC

J gene: TRBJ2-3
V gene: TRBV20-1
clone size: many
D gene: -
CDR3 protein: CSASTSGGMADTQYF
CDR3 DNA: TGCAGTGCTAGTACGAGCGGAGGGATGGCAGATACGCAGTATTTT

J gene: TRBJ1-2
V gene: TRBV5-1
clone size: many
D gene: -
CDR3 protein: CASSLEGFDGYTF
CDR3 DNA: TGCGCCAGCAGCTTGGAGGGGTTCGATGGCTACACCTTC

J gene: TRBJ2-4
V gene: TRBV5-5
clone size: many
D gene: TRBD2
CDR3 protein: CASSLVLADIKNIQYF
CDR3 DNA: TGTGCCAGCAGCTTGGTACTAGCGGATATCAAAAACATTCAGTACTTC

J gene: TRBJ2-5
V gene: TRBV12-3/TRBV12-4
clone size: many
D gene: -
CDR3 protein: CASSYVPQETQYF
CDR3 DNA: TGTGCCAGCAGTTATGTTCCCCAAGAGACCCAGTACTTC

J gene: TRBJ2-7
V gene: TRBV6-5
clone size: -
D gene: -
CDR3 protein: CASMGEAYEQYF
CDR3 DNA: TGTGCCAGCATGGGGGAGGCCTACGAGCAGTACTTC

J gene: TRBJ2-1
V gene: TRBV20-1
clone size: -
D gene: TRBD2
CDR3 protein: CSARQPGLAGARFTEQFF
CDR3 DNA: TGCAGTGCTAGACAGCCGGGACTAGCGGGAGCACGTTTTACTGAGCAGTTCTTC

J gene: TRBJ2-3
V gene: TRBV12-3/TRBV12-4
clone size: few
D gene: -
CDR3 protein: CASSPRGTAEFTDTQYF
CDR3 DNA: TGTGCCAGCAGCCCCCGTGGAACAGCTGAATTCACAGATACGCAGTATTTT